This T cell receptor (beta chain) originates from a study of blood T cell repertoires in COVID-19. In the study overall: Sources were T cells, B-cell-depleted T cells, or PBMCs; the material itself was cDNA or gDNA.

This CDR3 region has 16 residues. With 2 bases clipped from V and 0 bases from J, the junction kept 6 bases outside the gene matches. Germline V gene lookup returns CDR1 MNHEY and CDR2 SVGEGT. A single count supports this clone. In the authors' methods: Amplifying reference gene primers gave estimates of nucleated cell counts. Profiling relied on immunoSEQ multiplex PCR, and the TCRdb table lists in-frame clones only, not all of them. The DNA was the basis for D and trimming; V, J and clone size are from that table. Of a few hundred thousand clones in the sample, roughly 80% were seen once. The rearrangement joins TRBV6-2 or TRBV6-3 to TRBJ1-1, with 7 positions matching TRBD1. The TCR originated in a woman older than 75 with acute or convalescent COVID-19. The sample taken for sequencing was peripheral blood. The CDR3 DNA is TGTGCCAGCAGTTACAGGACAGGCGAAATGAACACTGAAGCTTTCTTT. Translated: CASSYRTGEMNTEAFF.